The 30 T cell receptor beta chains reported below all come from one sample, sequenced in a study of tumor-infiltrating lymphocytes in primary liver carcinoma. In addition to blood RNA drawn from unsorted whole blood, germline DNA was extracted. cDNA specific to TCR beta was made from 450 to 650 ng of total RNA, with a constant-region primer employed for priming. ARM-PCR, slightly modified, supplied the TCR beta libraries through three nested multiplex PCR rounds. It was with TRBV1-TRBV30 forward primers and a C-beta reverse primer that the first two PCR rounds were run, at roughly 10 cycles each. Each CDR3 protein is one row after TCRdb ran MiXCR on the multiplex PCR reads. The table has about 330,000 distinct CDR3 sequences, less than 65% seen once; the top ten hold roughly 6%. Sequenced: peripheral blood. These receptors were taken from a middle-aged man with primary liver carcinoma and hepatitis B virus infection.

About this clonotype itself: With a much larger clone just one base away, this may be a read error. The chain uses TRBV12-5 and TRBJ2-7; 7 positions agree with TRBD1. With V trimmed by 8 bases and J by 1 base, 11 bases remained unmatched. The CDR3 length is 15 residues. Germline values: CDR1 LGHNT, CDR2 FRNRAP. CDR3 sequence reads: CASKRGRSTSYEQYF. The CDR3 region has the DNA TGTGCTAGTAAAAGGGGGCGGTCTACTTCCTACGAGCAGTACTTC.

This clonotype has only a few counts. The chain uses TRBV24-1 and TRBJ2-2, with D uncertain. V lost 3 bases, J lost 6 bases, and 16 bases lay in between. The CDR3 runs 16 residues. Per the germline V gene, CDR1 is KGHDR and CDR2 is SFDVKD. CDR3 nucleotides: TGTGCCACCAGTGATCCCAGGACGCTGAGGTCCGGGGAGCTGTTTTTT. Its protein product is CATSDPRTLRSGELFF.

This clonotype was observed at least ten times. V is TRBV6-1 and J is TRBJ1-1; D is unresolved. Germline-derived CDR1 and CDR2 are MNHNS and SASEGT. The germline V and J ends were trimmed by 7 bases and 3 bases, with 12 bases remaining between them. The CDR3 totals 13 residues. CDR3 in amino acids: CASKLQRDTEAFF. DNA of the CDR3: TGTGCCAGCAAATTACAGAGGGACACTGAAGCTTTCTTT.

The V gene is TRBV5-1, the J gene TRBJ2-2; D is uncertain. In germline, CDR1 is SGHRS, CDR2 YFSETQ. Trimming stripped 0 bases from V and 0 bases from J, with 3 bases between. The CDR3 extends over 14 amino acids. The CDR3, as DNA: TGCGCCAGCAGCTTGGACACGAACACCGGGGAGCTGTTTTTT. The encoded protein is CASSLDTNTGELFF.

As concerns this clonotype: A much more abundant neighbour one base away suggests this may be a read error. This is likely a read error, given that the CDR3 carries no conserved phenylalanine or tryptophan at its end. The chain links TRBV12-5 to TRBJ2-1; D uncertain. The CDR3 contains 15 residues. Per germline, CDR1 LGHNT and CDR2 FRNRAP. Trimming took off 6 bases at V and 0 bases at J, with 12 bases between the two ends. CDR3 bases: TGTGCTAGTGGGTGGGGTGACCACTCCTACAATGAGCAGTTCTTA. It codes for CASGWGDHSYNEQFL.

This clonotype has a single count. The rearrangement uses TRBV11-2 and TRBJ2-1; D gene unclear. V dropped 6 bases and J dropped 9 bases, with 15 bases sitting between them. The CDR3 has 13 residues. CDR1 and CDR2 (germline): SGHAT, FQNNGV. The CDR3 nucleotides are TGTGCCAGCAGTCACGTGTCCCCGAGTGAGCAGTTCTTC. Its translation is CASSHVSPSEQFF. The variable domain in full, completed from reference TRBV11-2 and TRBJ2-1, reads EAGVAQSPRYKIIEKRQSVAFWCNPISGHATLYWYQQILGQGPKLLIQFQNNGVVDDSQLPKDRFSAERLKGVDSTLKIQPAKLEDSAVYLCASSHVSPSEQFFGPGTRLTVL.

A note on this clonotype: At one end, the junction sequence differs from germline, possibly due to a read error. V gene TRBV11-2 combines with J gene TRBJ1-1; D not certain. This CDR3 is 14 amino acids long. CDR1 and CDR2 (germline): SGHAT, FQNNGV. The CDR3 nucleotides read TGTTCCAGAAGCTTAGAGACTGGGAACACTGAAGCTTTCTTT. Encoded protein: CSRSLETGNTEAFF.

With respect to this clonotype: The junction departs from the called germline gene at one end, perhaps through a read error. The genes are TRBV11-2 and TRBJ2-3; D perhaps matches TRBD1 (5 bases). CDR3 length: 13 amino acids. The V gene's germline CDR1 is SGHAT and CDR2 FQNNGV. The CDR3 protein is CAIRRGSSDTEYF. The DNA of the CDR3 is TGTGCCATCAGAAGGGGTAGCTCAGATACGGAGTATTTT.

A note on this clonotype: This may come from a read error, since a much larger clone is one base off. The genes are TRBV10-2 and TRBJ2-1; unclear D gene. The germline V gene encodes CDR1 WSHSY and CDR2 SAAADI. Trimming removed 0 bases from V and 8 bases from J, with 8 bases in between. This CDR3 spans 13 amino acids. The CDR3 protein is CASSESGDDEQFF. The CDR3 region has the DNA TGCGCCAGCAGTGAGTCCGGTGATGATGAGCAGTTCTTC.

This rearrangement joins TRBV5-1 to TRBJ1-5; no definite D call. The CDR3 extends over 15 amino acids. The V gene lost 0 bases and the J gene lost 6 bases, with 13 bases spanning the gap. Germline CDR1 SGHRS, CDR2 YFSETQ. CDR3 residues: CASSLAGRQGQPQHF. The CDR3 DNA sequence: TGCGCCAGCAGCTTGGCCGGAAGGCAAGGTCAGCCCCAGCATTTT.

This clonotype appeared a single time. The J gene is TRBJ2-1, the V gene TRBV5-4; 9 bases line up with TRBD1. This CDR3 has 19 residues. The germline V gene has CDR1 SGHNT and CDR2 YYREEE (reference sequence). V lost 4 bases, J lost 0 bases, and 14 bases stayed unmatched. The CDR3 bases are TGTGCCAGCAGCCTCCCCTGGACAGGGGTATTAGGCTCCTACAATGAGCAGTTCTTC. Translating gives CASSLPWTGVLGSYNEQFF. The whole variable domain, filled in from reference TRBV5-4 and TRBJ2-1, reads ETGVTQSPTHLIKTRGQQVTLRCSSQSGHNTVSWYQQALGQGPQFIFQYYREEENGRGNFPPRFSGLQFPNYSSELNVNALELDDSALYLCASSLPWTGVLGSYNEQFFGPGTRLTVL.

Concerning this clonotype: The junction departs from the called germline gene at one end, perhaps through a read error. The chain's CDR3 is CASSPPTSVDGELLF. The CDR3 region has the DNA TGTGCTAGCAGCCCCCCCACATCCGTCGACGGGGAGCTGCTTTTT. The gene calls are TRBV7-9 and TRBJ2-2; tentative D call: TRBD2 (5 bases). This CDR3 region has 15 residues. The germline V gene has CDR1 SEHNR and CDR2 FQNEAQ (reference sequence).

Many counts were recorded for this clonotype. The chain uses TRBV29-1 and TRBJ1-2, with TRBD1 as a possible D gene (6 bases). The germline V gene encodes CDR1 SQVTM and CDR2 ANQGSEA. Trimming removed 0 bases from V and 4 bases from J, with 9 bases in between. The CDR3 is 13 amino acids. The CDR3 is CSVEEDRIYGYTF. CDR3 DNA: TGCAGCGTTGAAGAAGACAGGATCTATGGCTACACCTTC.

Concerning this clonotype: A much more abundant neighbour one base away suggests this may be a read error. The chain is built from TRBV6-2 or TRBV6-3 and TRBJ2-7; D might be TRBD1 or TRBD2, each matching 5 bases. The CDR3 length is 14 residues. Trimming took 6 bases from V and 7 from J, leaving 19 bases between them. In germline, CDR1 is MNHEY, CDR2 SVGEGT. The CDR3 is CASSPNRDVKEQYF. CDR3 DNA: TGTGCCAGCAGCCCTAACCGGGACGTCAAAGAGCAGTACTTC.

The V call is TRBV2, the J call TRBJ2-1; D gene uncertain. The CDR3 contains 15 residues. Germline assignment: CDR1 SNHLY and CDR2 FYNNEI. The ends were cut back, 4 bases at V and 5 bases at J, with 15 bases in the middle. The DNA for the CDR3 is TGTGCCAGCAGTGCCCAATGGGCAGCTCACAATGAGCAGTTCTTC. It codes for CASSAQWAAHNEQFF.

The CDR3 nucleotides read TGCGCCAGAACTGAGGAGGTTTACACAGATACGCAGTATTTT. Translation gives CARTEEVYTDTQYF. This chain connects TRBV5-1 to TRBJ2-3; a possible D gene is TRBD2 (5 bases). This CDR3 comprises 14 residues. Trimming removed 8 bases at V and 2 bases at J, with 15 bases between. CDR1 is SGHRS, CDR2 YFSETQ, per germline.

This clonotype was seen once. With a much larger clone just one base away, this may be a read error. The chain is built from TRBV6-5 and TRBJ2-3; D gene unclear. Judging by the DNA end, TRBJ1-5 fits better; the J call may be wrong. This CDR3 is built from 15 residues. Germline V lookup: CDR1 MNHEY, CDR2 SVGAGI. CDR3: CASSYARHAADTQHF. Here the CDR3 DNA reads TGTGCCAGCAGTTACGCCCGCCATGCGGCAGATACGCAGCATTTT.

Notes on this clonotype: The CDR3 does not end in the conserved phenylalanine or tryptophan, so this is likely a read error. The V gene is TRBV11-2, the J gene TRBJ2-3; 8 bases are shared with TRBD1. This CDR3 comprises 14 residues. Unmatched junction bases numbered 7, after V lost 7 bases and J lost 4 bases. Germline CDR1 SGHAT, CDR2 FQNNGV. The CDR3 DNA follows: TGTGCCAGCAACGTGGACAGGGTAGCAGATACGCAGTATCTT. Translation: CASNVDRVADTQYL.

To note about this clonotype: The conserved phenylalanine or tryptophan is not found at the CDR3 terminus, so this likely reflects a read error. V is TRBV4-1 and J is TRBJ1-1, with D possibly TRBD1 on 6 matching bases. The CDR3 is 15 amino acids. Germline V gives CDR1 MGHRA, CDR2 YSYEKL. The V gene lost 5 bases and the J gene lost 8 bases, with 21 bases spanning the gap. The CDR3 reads CASSILQPAGGEAFI. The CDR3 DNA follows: TGCGCCAGCAGCATCCTACAACCCGCGGGGGGCGAAGCTTTCATT.

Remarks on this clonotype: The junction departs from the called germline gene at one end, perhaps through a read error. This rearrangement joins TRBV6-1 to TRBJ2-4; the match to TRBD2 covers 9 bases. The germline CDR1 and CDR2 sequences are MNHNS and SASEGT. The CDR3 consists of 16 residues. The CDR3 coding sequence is TGTGCCAACAGTGAAAGGGCGGGGGGGAACAAAAACATTCAGTACTTC. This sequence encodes CANSERAGGNKNIQYF.

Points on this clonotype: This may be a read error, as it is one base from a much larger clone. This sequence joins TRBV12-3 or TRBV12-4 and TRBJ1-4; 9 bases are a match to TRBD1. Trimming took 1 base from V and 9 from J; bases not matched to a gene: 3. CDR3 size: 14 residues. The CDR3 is CASSLGDRAKKLFF. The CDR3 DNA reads TGTGCCAGCAGTTTAGGGGACAGGGCTAAAAAACTGTTTTTT.

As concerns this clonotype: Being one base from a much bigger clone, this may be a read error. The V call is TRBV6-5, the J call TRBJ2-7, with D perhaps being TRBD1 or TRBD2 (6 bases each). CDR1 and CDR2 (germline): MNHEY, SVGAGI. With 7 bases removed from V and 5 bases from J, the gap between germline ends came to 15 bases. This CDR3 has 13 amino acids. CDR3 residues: CASNVPGAHEQYF. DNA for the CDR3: TGTGCCAGCAATGTCCCGGGGGCCCACGAGCAGTACTTC.

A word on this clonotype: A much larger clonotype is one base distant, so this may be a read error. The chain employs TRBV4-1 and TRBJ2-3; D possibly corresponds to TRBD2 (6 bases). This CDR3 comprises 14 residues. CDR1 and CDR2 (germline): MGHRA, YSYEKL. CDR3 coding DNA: TGCGCCAGCAGCCGCCGTACTAGCACAGATACGCGGTATTTT. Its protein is CASSRRTSTDTRYF.

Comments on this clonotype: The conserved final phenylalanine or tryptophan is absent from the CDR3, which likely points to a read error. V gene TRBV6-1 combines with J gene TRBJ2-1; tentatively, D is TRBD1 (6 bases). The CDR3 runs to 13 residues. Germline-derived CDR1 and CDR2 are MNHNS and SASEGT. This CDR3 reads CASTGHNYNEQFV. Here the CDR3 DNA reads TGCGCCAGCACGGGACATAACTACAATGAGCAGTTCGTC.

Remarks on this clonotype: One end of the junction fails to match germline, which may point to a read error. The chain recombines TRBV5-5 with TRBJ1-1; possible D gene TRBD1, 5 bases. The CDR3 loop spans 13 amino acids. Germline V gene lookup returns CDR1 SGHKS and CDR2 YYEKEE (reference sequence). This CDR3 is CASGFWDGGEAFF. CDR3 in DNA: TGTGCCAGCGGCTTCTGGGACGGGGGGGAAGCTTTCTTT.

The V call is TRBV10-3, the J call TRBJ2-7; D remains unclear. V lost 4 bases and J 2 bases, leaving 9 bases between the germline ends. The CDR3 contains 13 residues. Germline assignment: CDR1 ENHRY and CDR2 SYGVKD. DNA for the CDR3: TGTGCCATCAGTGCTGGGCAAGCCTACGAGCAGTACTTC. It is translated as CAISAGQAYEQYF.

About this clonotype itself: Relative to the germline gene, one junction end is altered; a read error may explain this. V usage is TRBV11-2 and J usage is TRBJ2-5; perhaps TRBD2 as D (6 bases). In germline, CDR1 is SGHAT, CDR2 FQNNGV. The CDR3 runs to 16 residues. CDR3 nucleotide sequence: TGTGCCAGCAGGTCGGAAGGAGGCGGACTCCGGGAGACTCAGTACTTC. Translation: CASRSEGGGLRETQYF.

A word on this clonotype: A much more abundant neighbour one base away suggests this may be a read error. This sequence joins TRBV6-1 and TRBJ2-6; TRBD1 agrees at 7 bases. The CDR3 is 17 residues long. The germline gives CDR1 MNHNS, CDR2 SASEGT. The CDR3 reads CVSSEGGGLTGANVLTF. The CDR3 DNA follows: TGTGTCAGCAGTGAAGGGGGCGGGCTAACTGGGGCCAACGTCCTGACTTTC.

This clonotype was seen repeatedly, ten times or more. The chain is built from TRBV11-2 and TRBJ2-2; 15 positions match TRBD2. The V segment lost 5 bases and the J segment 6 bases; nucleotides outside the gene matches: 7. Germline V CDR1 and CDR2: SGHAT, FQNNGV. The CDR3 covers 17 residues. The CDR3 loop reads CASSPRTSGRAAGELFF. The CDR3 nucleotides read TGTGCCAGCAGCCCCCGGACTAGCGGGAGGGCGGCCGGGGAGCTGTTTTTT. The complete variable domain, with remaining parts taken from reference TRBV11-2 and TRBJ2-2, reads EAGVAQSPRYKIIEKRQSVAFWCNPISGHATLYWYQQILGQGPKLLIQFQNNGVVDDSQLPKDRFSAERLKGVDSTLKIQPAKLEDSAVYLCASSPRTSGRAAGELFFGEGSRLTVL.

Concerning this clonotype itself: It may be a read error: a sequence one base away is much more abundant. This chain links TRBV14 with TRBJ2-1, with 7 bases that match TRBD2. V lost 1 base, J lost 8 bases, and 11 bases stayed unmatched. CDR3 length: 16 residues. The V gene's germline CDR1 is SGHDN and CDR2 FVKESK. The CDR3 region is CASSQVPGGRTDEQFF. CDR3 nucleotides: TGTGCCAGCAGCCAAGTCCCGGGAGGTCGCACAGATGAGCAGTTCTTC. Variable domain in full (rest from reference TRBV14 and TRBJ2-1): EAGVTQFPSHSVIEKGQTVTLRCDPISGHDNLYWYRRVMGKEIKFLLHFVKESKQDESGMPNNRFLAERTGGTYSTLKVQPAELEDSGVYFCASSQVPGGRTDEQFFGPGTRLTVL.